Given below is one T cell receptor (beta chain) in context. Germline-derived CDR1 and CDR2 are SEHNR and FQNEAQ (reference sequence). This CDR3 is 17 amino acids long. Trimming took 1 base from V and 0 from J, leaving 13 bases between them. The data were produced by immunoSEQ multiplex PCR, yet TCRdb's version contains in-frame clones alone and is incomplete. The sample carries 90,000 to 120,000 clones, roughly nine tenths recorded once. These data come from a study of T cell responses to AZD1222 COVID-19 vaccine. The rearrangement links TRBV7-9 to TRBJ2-1; either TRBD1 or TRBD2 may fit D (5 bases each). The clonotype originates from an adult in good health. The sequenced sample was peripheral blood, obtained on day 0 of AZD1222 vaccination. The CDR3 region is CASSLGAGGGSYNEQFF. In DNA form, the CDR3 reads TGTGCCAGCAGCTTAGGGGCTGGGGGTGGCTCCTACAATGAGCAGTTCTTC.